This is a list of T cell receptor beta chains from one sample in a study of CD8+CD57+ T cells in acquired aplastic anemia. Via MiXCR, TCRdb re-called the reads, giving one row per CDR3 protein. The sample shows 95,000 to 150,000 distinct CDR3 sequences, nearly 40% of them seen only once. The sample taken for sequencing was sorted CD4+, CD8+, or CD8+CD57+ T cells (not recorded which) from PBMCs. These TCRs come from a human donor with aplastic anemia. The CDR3 runs from the conserved cysteine through the conserved F or W. D genes are given only for firm matches. Clone size is stated in some rows and not others, as once, few, many or a class when expanded.

j_gene | v_gene | d_gene | abundance | CDR3nt | CDR3aa
TRBJ1-3 | TRBV20-1 | - | many | TGCAGTGCTAGAGCAGGGAGAGGAAACACCATATATTTT | CSARAGRGNTIYF
TRBJ1-2 | TRBV7-2 | - | many | TGTGCCAGCAGCTTGCAGGGCGGCTATGGCTACACCTTC | CASSLQGGYGYTF
TRBJ2-1 | TRBV13 | TRBD2 | - | TGTGCCAGCAGCTTATCGACTAGCGGGGGCGATGAGCAGTTCTTC | CASSLSTSGGDEQFF
TRBJ1-1 | TRBV29-1 | - | - | TGCAGCGTGCCTAGAGCGGGGTATGGTGAAGCTTTCTTT | CSVPRAGYGEAFF
TRBJ2-5 | TRBV3-1 | TRBD1 | few | TGTGCCAGCAGCCAAGACAGGGAGACAGGGGACCAGACCCAGTACTTC | CASSQDRETGDQTQYF
TRBJ2-3 | TRBV10-3 | TRBD2 | - | TGTGCCATCGGGACTAGCGGGGGGGCAGATACGCAGTATTTT | CAIGTSGGADTQYF
TRBJ2-3 | TRBV20-1 | - | many | TGCAGTGCTAGAGAAGAAACAGATCCCACAGATACGCAGTATTTT | CSAREETDPTDTQYF
TRBJ1-5 | TRBV25-1 | TRBD1 | - | TGTGCCAGCAGTGTAACAGGGGTTAGCAATCAGCCCCAGCATTTT | CASSVTGVSNQPQHF
TRBJ1-5 | TRBV19 | - | - | TGTGCCAGTACCCGTGGCAGGGTCGGGGAGACCCAGCATTTT | CASTRGRVGETQHF
TRBJ2-7 | TRBV28 | - | few | TGTGCCAGCAGAGAGGACAGCAGCTCCTACGAGCAGTACTTC | CASREDSSSYEQYF
TRBJ1-1 | TRBV10-3 | TRBD1 | - | TGTGCCAGTGCTGGGACAGGTTTTAAGAACACTGAAGCTTTCTTT | CASAGTGFKNTEAFF
TRBJ2-2 | TRBV10-2 | - | many | TGCGCCAGCAGTGCCAGGGAAACCGGGGAGCTGTTTTTT | CASSARETGELFF
TRBJ2-3 | TRBV19 | - | - | TGTGCCAGTTCCTCGGATACGCAGTATTTT | CASSSDTQYF